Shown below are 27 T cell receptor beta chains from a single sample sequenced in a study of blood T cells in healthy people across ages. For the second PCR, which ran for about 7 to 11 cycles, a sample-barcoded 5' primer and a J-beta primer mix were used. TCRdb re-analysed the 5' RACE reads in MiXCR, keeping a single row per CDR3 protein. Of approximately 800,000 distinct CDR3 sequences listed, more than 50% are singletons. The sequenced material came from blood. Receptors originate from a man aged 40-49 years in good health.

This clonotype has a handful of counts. The CDR3, as DNA: TGTGCCAGCAGCCAACGGGACTACAAGGGCGAGCAGTACTTC. Translated: CASSQRDYKGEQYF. The chain employs TRBV3-1 and TRBJ2-7; TRBD2 matches at 7 bases. V shed 2 bases, J shed 6 bases, and the junction held 7 bases outside the gene matches. CDR3 size: 14 residues. Germline values: CDR1 LGHDT, CDR2 YNNKEL (reference sequence).

The CDR3 loop reads CASSLHGGNTDTQYF. Written as DNA, the CDR3 is TGTGCCAGCAGCTTACATGGGGGAAACACAGATACGCAGTATTTT. The chain links TRBV7-2 to TRBJ2-3; D may match TRBD1 or TRBD2 (5 bases each). Germline CDR1 reads SGHTA; CDR2 reads FQGNSA. Deletions cut 2 bases from V and 2 bases from J, with 11 bases between. The CDR3 has 15 residues.

DNA of the CDR3: TGTGCCAGCAGTTATAGCGGTCTCTCCTACAATGAGCAGTACTTC. It codes for CASSYSGLSYNEQYF. The chain is built from TRBV28 and TRBJ2-1; the D gene is possibly TRBD2 (6 bases). Gene TRBJ2-7 matches the end of the DNA better, so the J call may be wrong. CDR1 is MDHEN, CDR2 SYDVKM, per germline. This CDR3 has 15 residues.

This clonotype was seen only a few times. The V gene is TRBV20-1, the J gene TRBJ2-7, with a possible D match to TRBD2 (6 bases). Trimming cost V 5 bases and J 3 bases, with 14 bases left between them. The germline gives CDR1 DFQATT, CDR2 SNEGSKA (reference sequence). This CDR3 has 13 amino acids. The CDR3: CSADRLGIYEQYF. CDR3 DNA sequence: TGCAGTGCTGATAGACTAGGCATCTACGAGCAGTACTTC.

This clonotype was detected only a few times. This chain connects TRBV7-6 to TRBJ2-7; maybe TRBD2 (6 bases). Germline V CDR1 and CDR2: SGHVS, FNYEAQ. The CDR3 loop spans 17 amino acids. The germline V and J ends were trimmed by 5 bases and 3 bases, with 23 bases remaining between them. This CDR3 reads CASSRLVGSGDSYEQYF. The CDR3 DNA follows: TGTGCCAGCAGCAGACTAGTCGGGAGTGGAGACAGCTACGAGCAGTACTTC. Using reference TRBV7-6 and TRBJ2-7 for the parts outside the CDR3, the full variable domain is GAGVSQSPRYKVTKRGQDVALRCDPISGHVSLYWYRQALGQGPEFLTYFNYEAQQDKSGLPNDRFSAERPEGSISTLTIQRTEQRDSAMYRCASSRLVGSGDSYEQYFGPGTRLTVT.

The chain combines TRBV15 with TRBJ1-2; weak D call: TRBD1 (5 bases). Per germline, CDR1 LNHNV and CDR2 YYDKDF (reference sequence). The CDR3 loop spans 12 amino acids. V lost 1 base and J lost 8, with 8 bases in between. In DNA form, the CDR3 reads TGTGCCACCAGCAGAGTGGGGGGAGGCTACACCTTC. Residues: CATSRVGGGYTF. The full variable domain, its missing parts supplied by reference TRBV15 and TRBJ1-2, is DAMVIQNPRYQVTQFGKPVTLSCSQTLNHNVMYWYQQKSSQAPKLLFHYYDKDFNNEADTPDNFQSRRPNTSFCFLDIRSPGLGDTAMYLCATSRVGGGYTFGSGTRLTVV.

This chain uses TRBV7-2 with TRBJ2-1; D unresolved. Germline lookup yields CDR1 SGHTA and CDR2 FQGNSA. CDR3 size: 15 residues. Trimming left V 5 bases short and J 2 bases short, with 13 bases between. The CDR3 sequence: CASSRQTATYNEQFF. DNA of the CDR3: TGTGCCAGCAGCCGCCAGACTGCTACCTACAATGAGCAGTTCTTC.

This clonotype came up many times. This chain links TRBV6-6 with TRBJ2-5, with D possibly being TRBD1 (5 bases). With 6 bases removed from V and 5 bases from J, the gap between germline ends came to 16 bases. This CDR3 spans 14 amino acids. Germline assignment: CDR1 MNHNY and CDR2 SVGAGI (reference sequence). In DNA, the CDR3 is TGTGCCAGCAGACCACGAGTACAGGAGGAGACCCAGTACTTC. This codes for CASRPRVQEETQYF.

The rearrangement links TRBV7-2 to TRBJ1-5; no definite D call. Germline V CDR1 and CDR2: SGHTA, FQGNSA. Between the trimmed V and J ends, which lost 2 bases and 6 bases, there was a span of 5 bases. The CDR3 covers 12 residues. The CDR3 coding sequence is TGTGCCAGCAGCTTATCTCCTCAGCCCCAGCATTTT. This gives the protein CASSLSPQPQHF.

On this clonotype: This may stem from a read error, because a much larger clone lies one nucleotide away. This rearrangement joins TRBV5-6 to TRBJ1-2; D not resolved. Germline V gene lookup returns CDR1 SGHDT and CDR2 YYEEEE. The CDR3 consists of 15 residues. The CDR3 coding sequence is TGTGCCAGCAGCTTCGGCACCTTCGGAGCCTATGACTACACCTTC. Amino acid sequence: CASSFGTFGAYDYTF.

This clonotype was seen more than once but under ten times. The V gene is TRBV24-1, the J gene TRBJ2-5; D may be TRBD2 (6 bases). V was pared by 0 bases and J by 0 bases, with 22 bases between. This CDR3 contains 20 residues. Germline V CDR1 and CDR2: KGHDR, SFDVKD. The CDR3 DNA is TGTGCCACCAGTGATTTGCGTGGGCGGGGAGGACCTAGTAACCAAGAGACCCAGTACTTC. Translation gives CATSDLRGRGGPSNQETQYF.

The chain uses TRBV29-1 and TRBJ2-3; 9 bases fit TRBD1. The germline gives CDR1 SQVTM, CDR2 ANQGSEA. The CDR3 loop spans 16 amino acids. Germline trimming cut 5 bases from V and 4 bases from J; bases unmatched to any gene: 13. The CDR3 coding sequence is TGCAGCGTTAAGTCTCCTCCGGGACAGGGCTCAGATACGCAGTATTTT. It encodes CSVKSPPGQGSDTQYF.

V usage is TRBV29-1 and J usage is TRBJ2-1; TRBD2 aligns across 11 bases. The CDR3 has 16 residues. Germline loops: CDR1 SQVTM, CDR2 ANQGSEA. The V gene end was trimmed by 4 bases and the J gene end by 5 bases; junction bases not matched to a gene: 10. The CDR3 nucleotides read TGCAGCGTTGTCGTACTAGCGGGAGCTCGTAACAATGAGCAGTTCTTC. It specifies CSVVVLAGARNNEQFF.

The CDR3 here is CASSLANDNEQFF. In nucleotides, the CDR3 is TGTGCCAGCAGCCTAGCGAACGACAATGAGCAGTTCTTC. The gene calls are TRBV11-3 and TRBJ2-1; maybe TRBD2 (6 bases). The CDR3 has 13 residues. Trimming took 5 bases from V and 5 from J, leaving 10 bases between them. Germline CDR1 and CDR2: SGHNT and YENEEA.

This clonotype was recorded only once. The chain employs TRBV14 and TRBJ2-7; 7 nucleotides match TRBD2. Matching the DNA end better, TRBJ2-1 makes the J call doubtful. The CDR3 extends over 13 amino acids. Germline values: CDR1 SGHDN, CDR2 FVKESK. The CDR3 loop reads CASRNAGEETQFF. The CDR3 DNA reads TGTGCCAGCAGAAACGCGGGGGAGGAGACCCAGTTCTTC.

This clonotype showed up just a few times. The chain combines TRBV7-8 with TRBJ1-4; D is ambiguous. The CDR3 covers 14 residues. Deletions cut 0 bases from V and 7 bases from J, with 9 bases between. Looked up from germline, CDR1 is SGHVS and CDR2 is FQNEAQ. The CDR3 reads CASSLARRSEKLFF. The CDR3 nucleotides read TGTGCCAGCAGCTTAGCCAGACGGTCTGAAAAACTGTTTTTT.

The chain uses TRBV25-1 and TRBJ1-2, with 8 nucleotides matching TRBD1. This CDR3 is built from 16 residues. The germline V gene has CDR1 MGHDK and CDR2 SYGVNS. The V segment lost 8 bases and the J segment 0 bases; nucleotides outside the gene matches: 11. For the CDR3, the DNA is TGTGCCAGCGGTACGGGACAGGCATATTCTAACTATGGCTACACCTTC. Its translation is CASGTGQAYSNYGYTF.

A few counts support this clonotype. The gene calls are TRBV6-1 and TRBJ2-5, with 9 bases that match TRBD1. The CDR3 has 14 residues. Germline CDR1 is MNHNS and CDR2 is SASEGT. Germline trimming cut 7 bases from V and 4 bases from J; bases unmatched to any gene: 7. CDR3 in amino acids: CASKTGTGPETQYF. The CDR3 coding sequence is TGTGCCAGCAAAACCGGGACAGGGCCAGAGACCCAGTACTTC.

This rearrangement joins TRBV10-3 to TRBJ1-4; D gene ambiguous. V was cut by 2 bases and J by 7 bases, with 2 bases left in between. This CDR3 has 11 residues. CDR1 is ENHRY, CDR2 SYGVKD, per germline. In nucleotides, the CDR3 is TGTGCCATCAGTGAGGGTGAAAAACTGTTTTTT. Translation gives CAISEGEKLFF.

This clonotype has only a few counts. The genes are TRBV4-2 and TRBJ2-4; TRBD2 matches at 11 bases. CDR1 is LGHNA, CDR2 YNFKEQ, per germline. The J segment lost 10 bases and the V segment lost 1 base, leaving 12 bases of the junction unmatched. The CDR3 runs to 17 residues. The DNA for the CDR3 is TGTGCCAGCAGCCAAGGGGCTAGCGGGGGGCACGGGGGTATTCAGTACTTC. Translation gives CASSQGASGGHGGIQYF.

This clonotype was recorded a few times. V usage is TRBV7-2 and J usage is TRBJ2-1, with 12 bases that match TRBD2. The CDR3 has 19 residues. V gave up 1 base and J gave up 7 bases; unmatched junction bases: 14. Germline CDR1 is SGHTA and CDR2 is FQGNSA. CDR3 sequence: CASSLELASGRARRNEQFF. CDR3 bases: TGTGCCAGCAGCTTAGAGTTGGCTAGCGGGAGGGCCAGAAGGAATGAGCAGTTCTTC.

The CDR3 reads CASSQDGGTDEQYF. The CDR3 DNA reads TGTGCCAGCAGCCAAGATGGCGGGACGGACGAGCAGTACTTC. The chain links TRBV4-2 to TRBJ2-7, with D perhaps matching TRBD2 (6 bases). Trimming left V 0 bases short and J 5 bases short, with 11 bases between. The length of the CDR3 is 14 residues. The germline gives CDR1 LGHNA, CDR2 YNFKEQ.

As DNA, the CDR3 is TGTGCCAGCAGTTTGGGGACTAGCTTCAGACAAGAGACCCAGTACTTC. Protein sequence: CASSLGTSFRQETQYF. The chain employs TRBV27 and TRBJ2-5; 9 bases line up with TRBD2. The ends lost 3 bases at V and 2 bases at J; junction bases unmatched: 7. CDR1 MNHEY and CDR2 SMNVEV come from the germline V gene (reference sequence). The CDR3 sequence is 16 residues long.

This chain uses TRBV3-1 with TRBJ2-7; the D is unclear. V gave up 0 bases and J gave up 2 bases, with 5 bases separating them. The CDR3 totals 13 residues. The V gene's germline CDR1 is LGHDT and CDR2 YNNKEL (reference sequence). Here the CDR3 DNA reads TGTGCCAGCAGCCAAGATCCTGCCTACGAGCAGTACTTC. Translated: CASSQDPAYEQYF.

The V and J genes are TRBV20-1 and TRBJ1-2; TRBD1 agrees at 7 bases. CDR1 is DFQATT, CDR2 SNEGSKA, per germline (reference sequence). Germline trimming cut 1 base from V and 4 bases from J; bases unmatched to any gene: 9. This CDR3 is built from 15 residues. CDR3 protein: CSARGQGGRPYGYTF. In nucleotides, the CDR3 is TGCAGTGCTAGAGGTCAGGGGGGGCGTCCCTATGGCTACACCTTC.

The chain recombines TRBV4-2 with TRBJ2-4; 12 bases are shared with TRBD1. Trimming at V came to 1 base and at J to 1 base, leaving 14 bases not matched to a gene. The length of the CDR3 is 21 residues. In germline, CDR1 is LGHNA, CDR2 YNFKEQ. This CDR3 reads CASSQVDPGTGGVGAKNIQYF. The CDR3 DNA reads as TGTGCCAGCAGCCAAGTAGATCCGGGGACAGGGGGCGTCGGGGCCAAAAACATTCAGTACTTC.

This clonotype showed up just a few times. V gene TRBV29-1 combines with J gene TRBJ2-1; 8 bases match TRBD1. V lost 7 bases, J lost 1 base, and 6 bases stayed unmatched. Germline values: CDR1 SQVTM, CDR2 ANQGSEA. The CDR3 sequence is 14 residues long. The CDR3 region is CSGLQGVSYNEQFF. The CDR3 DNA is TGCAGCGGCCTACAGGGGGTTTCCTACAATGAGCAGTTCTTC.